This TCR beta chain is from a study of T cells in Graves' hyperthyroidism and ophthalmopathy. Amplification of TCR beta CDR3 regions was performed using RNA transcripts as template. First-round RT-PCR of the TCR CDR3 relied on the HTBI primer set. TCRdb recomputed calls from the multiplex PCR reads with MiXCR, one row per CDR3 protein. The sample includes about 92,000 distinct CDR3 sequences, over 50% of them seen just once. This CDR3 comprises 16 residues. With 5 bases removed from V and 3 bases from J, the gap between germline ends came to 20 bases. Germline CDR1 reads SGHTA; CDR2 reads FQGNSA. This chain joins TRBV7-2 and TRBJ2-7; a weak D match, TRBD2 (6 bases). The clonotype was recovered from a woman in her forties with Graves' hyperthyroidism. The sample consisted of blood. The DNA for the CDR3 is TGTGCCAGCAGCCCCCCGACTAGTTTACCTTTCTACGAGCAGTACTTC. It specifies CASSPPTSLPFYEQYF.